A selection of T cell receptor beta chains follows, all from one sample in a study of tumor-infiltrating lymphocytes in primary liver carcinoma. Each CDR3 protein gets one entry after TCRdb re-called the multiplex PCR reads with MiXCR. The sample contains around 70,000 distinct CDR3 sequences, 60% to 75% of which appear only once. The sequencing sample was made of liver tumor tissue from sampling region 4. The receptors come from a man in his forties with primary liver carcinoma and hepatitis B virus infection. CDR3s include the opening cysteine and the closing phenylalanine or tryptophan.

13 | TRBJ2-5 | TRBV29-1 | CSVGGRAVETQYF
19 | TRBJ2-1 | TRBV11-1 | CGSSFGLGLAGTSFNEQFF
15 | TRBJ2-3 | TRBV6-5 | CASSYLDRSTDTQCF
13 | TRBJ2-5 | TRBV6-1 | CASTTGLQETQYF
13 | TRBJ2-3 | TRBV6-6 | CASSPPSGDAQYF
13 | TRBJ2-5 | TRBV7-8 | CASSTKLGETLYF
14 | TRBJ2-3 | TRBV4-1 | CASSQDQLADTQYF
14 | TRBJ2-7 | TRBV4-1 | CVSSQGDSSYEQYF
13 | TRBJ2-2 | TRBV28 | CTSSLAQTGELFF
14 | TRBJ2-6 | TRBV5-5 | CASSLESGAYALTF
14 | TRBJ1-5 | TRBV10-2 | CASSESDSSQPQRF
14 | TRBJ1-6 | TRBV5-1 | CARSSQGRDSPLHF
16 | TRBJ1-5 | TRBV25-1 | CTSPEEETGEHQPQHF
14 | TRBJ2-7 | TRBV29-1 | CGASGLAGFYEQYF
15 | TRBJ2-1 | TRBV11-2 | CATGLDQPSYNEQFF
14 | TRBJ2-7 | TRBV6-6 | CVSRPGLPAYEQYF
15 | TRBJ2-1 | TRBV6-1 | CANSDLAGGRDEQLF
12 | TRBJ1-4 | TRBV28 | CATRSTNEKLFF
16 | TRBJ1-6 | TRBV2 | CVSSPMGALNNSPLHF
14 | TRBJ2-7 | TRBV2 | CASILTSGGYEQYF
18 | TRBJ2-7 | TRBV18 | CASSPGIAGGPTSYEQYF
14 | TRBJ2-3 | TRBV11-2 | CASNFRDSTDIQYF
15 | TRBJ2-3 | TRBV11-1 | CVSSDGGSGRRTHYF
14 | TRBJ2-7 | TRBV28 | CASKVFQGTYEQYF
15 | TRBJ2-7 | TRBV5-6 | CAISIRGSASYEQYF
14 | TRBJ2-4 | TRBV4-2 | CASSQDLANNIQNF
14 | TRBJ2-7 | TRBV10-3 | CAARAAASSYKQYF
16 | TRBJ2-5 | TRBV6-5 | CASLNALAENSETQYF
13 | TRBJ2-7 | TRBV29-1 | CSVEGSLANEQYF
13 | TRBJ2-5 | TRBV29-1 | CSFGQGLGETQYF
15 | TRBJ2-5 | TRBV10-2 | CASSATGTSAETQYF
17 | TRBJ2-2 | TRBV2 | CARSEAGVRSGTGELFF
13 | TRBJ2-7 | TRBV29-1 | CSVRTGADYEQYF
16 | TRBJ2-3 | TRBV7-8 | CASSLVLSLSTDTQYF
15 | TRBJ2-2 | TRBV4-1 | CVSSRDMVFTGELFF
17 | TRBJ2-7 | TRBV6-6 | CASSPGQGGTEVYEQYF
16 | TRBJ2-7 | TRBV7-9 | CASSPSSGRNSGEQYF
15 | TRBJ1-2 | TRBV6-1 | CASSPQGGQGYGYTF
14 | TRBJ2-5 | TRBV6-5 | CASIQAGSWETQYF
12 | TRBJ2-1 | TRBV29-1 | CNASGSHNEQFF
13 | TRBJ2-5 | TRBV12-3/TRBV12-4 | CTSSAQAGTTQYF
16 | TRBJ2-2 | TRBV5-1 | CASSSRTSENTGELFF
11 | TRBJ2-7 | TRBV29-1 | CSGGESYEQYF
16 | TRBJ1-1 | TRBV5-6 | CASSLKTGALNTEAFF
15 | TRBJ2-7 | TRBV6-1 | CASSEDTTGAYEQYF
16 | TRBJ2-5 | TRBV11-2 | CTSISRDSALQETQYF
14 | TRBJ2-7 | TRBV6-1 | CASSLGLAAYEQCF
15 | TRBJ2-5 | TRBV10-1 | CASSEGGRPHETQYF
15 | TRBJ1-1 | TRBV10-2 | CASSELQGANTEAFF
14 | TRBJ2-1 | TRBV4-1 | CASSHGGSYNEQFF